These T cell receptor beta chains were read from a single sample in a study of blood T cell repertoires in COVID-19. Method: immunoSEQ multiplex PCR; TCRdb's copy keeps in-frame clones and lacks some. The sample has 230,000 or so clones, 90% seen once. The sequenced sample consisted of peripheral blood. These receptors were taken from a woman aged 55-70 years with COVID-19, enrolled during active disease. CDR3s include the opening cysteine and the closing phenylalanine or tryptophan. A D gene is named only where the DNA matches it firmly. Not all rows give a size; the values are once, few, many and, for expanded clones, a class.

d_gene,j_gene,len,v_gene,abundance,CDR3nt,CDR3aa
-,TRBJ2-3,15,TRBV4-1,-,TGCGCCAGCAGTCAGACAGGTTCTAGCACAGATACGCAGTATTTT,CASSQTGSSTDTQYF
-,TRBJ1-6,15,TRBV19,-,TGTGCCAGTAGTATAGATACAGGGTTTAATTCACCCCTCCACTTT,CASSIDTGFNSPLHF
-,TRBJ2-5,14,TRBV5-1,-,TGCGCCAGCAGCTTGGTTGCCTCGGAGGAGACCCAGTACTTC,CASSLVASEETQYF
TRBD1,TRBJ2-2,14,TRBV18,-,TGTGCCAGCTCGCGGGACAGGGGCACCGGGGAGCTGTTTTTT,CASSRDRGTGELFF
-,TRBJ2-3,16,TRBV6-2/TRBV6-3,once,TGTGCCAGCAGTTATCCGATCCAGGGATTCACAGATACGCAGTATTTT,CASSYPIQGFTDTQYF
TRBD1,TRBJ1-1,16,TRBV4-2,-,TGTGCCAGCAGCCAAGATCGGTGGACAGGGGCCCCTGAAGCTTTCTTT,CASSQDRWTGAPEAFF
-,TRBJ1-1,12,TRBV3-1/TRBV3-2,-,TGTGCCAGCAGAGGGGGGAACACTGAAGCTTTCTTT,CASRGGNTEAFF
-,TRBJ2-7,19,TRBV27,once,TGTGCCAGCAGCCGTTCCCTCTTAATGGTAAGGGAGCGCTACTACGAGCAGTACTTC,CASSRSLLMVRERYYEQYF
-,TRBJ1-1,12,TRBV19,-,TGTGCCAGTGGCAGGACTTACACTGAAGCTTTCTTT,CASGRTYTEAFF
TRBD1,TRBJ2-7,14,TRBV6-5,once,TGTGCCAGCACCGACCGGGACAGCTCCTACGAGCAGTACTTC,CASTDRDSSYEQYF
-,TRBJ1-1,15,TRBV12-5,-,TGTGCTAGTGGTTTGGAACAGGGTGCGGACACTGAAGCTTTCTTT,CASGLEQGADTEAFF
-,TRBJ2-3,14,TRBV7-3,-,TGTGCCAGCAGCTCCGACAGGAATACAGATACGCAGTATTTT,CASSSDRNTDTQYF
-,TRBJ1-4,14,TRBV11-2,-,TGTGCCAGCAGCCCTAGGGGTCCTAATGAAAAACTGTTTTTT,CASSPRGPNEKLFF
-,TRBJ1-2,14,TRBV14,-,TGTGCCAGCAGCCCCCCAGGGCTCGGCTATGGCTACACCTTC,CASSPPGLGYGYTF
TRBD2,TRBJ2-3,16,TRBV20-1,-,TGCAGTGCTAGTAGGTCGAGCGGGGGGCCCGGGGATACGCAGTATTTT,CSASRSSGGPGDTQYF
TRBD2,TRBJ2-1,16,TRBV28,-,TGTGCCAGCAGTGCCCGGCTAGCGGGGGGGCCTCATGAGCAGTTCTTC,CASSARLAGGPHEQFF
TRBD2,TRBJ2-2,15,TRBV6-5,-,TGTGCCAGCAAAAAGGGAGGGGCGAACACCGGGGAGCTGTTTTTT,CASKKGGANTGELFF
TRBD1,TRBJ1-2,14,TRBV7-8,-,TGTGCCAGCAGCCCCAATCACAGGGGCGGTGGCTACACCTTC,CASSPNHRGGGYTF
-,TRBJ1-4,15,TRBV3-1/TRBV3-2,-,TGTGCCAGCAGCCAACATATAATCGCGGGGGAAAAACTGTTTTTT,CASSQHIIAGEKLFF
-,TRBJ2-7,15,TRBV7-2,once,TGTGCCAGCAGCTTAAGTGGCGGTACGTCGGGCGAGCAGTACTTC,CASSLSGGTSGEQYF
TRBD2,TRBJ2-3,19,TRBV5-1,-,TGCGCCAGCAGCCCTAGCCGATTACGGACTAGCGGGGGGACAGATACGCAGTATTTT,CASSPSRLRTSGGTDTQYF
TRBD1,TRBJ1-6,14,TRBV19,-,TGTGCCAGTTCTCAGGGGGGAAGTAGTTCACCCCTCCACTTT,CASSQGGSSSPLHF
TRBD1,TRBJ1-2,15,TRBV5-6,-,TGTGCCAGCAGCATCGACAGGGGGAATGTCTATGGCTACACCTTC,CASSIDRGNVYGYTF
-,TRBJ1-1,12,TRBV11-2,-,TGTGCCAGCAGATTCACGAGGACTGAAGCTTTCTTT,CASRFTRTEAFF
TRBD2,TRBJ2-1,18,TRBV7-6,-,TGTGCCAGCAGCTTAGGGTCAATAGGGACTAGGCCTTTTTTTGAGCAGTTCTTC,CASSLGSIGTRPFFEQFF
TRBD1,TRBJ1-2,15,TRBV14,few,TGTGCCAGCAGTCGAAATACCGGGACAGGGCTTGGCTACACCTTC,CASSRNTGTGLGYTF
-,TRBJ1-3,15,TRBV19,-,TGTGCCAGTACCTCGACAGGTGACTCTGGAAACACCATATATTTT,CASTSTGDSGNTIYF
TRBD1,TRBJ1-3,15,TRBV7-2,-,TGTGCCAGCAGCGTTGACAGGGGCTCTGGAAACACCATATATTTT,CASSVDRGSGNTIYF
TRBD2,TRBJ2-1,16,TRBV11-3,-,TGTGCCAGCAGCAAACTCCCGGGACTAGCCTTCAATGAGCAGTTCTTC,CASSKLPGLAFNEQFF
-,TRBJ1-1,14,TRBV6-2/TRBV6-3,-,TGTGCCAGCAGTTACACGGAGGGTGTGGGTGAAGCTTTCTTT,CASSYTEGVGEAFF
TRBD1,TRBJ2-1,14,TRBV7-2,-,TGTGCCAGCAGCTTGGACAGGGGGTTCGATGAGCAGTTCTTC,CASSLDRGFDEQFF
TRBD1,TRBJ1-1,16,TRBV3-1/TRBV3-2,-,TGTGCCAGCAGCCTCCCCCTCGCAGGGGGAGTCACTGAAGCTTTCTTT,CASSLPLAGGVTEAFF
TRBD1,TRBJ1-1,14,TRBV6-2/TRBV6-3,-,TGTGCCAGCAGTCGTACAGGGGGCCTCTCTGAAGCTTTCTTT,CASSRTGGLSEAFF
-,TRBJ2-2,15,TRBV7-2,-,TGTGCCAGCCGGGGGCAGGGGGGCAACACCGGGGAGCTGTTTTTT,CASRGQGGNTGELFF
-,TRBJ1-2,14,TRBV5-1,few,TGCGCCAGCAGCTTGGGACAGGAGATCTATGGCTACACCTTC,CASSLGQEIYGYTF
TRBD1,TRBJ1-2,12,TRBV29-1,-,TGCAGCGTAGCAACAGGGGACGCTGGCTACACCTTC,CSVATGDAGYTF
-,TRBJ1-2,12,TRBV12-3/TRBV12-4,-,TGTGCCAGCAGTTTATCTCGGTATGGCTACACCTTC,CASSLSRYGYTF
-,TRBJ2-3,14,TRBV30,-,TGTGCCTGGACGGCCAGGGCAAACGGGGATACGCAGTATTTT,CAWTARANGDTQYF
-,TRBJ1-3,15,TRBV5-5,-,TGTGCCAGCAGCTTGGACGCAGGCTCTGGAAACACCATATATTTT,CASSLDAGSGNTIYF
-,TRBJ1-6,15,TRBV2,-,TGTGCCAGCAGGGAGGCAGGGGTGGGGAATTCACCCCTCCACTTT,CASREAGVGNSPLHF
TRBD1,TRBJ2-3,15,TRBV6-5,-,TGTGCCAGCAGACCTACAGGGGGCAGGACAGATACGCAGTATTTT,CASRPTGGRTDTQYF
-,TRBJ1-5,13,TRBV30,once,TGTGCCTGGAGTGTACTCAGGGATCAGCCCCAGCATTTT,CAWSVLRDQPQHF